A selection of T cell receptor beta chains follows, all from one sample in a study of T cell responses to AZD1222 COVID-19 vaccine. The protocol was immunoSEQ multiplex PCR, while the TCRdb copy is restricted to in-frame clones and leaves out a portion. The sample shows under 150,000 clones, 89% of them seen only once. The specimen was peripheral blood, collected 28 days after the second AZD1222 dose. The receptors were gathered from an adult who received the AZD1222 COVID-19 vaccine. The CDR3 runs from the conserved cysteine through the conserved F or W. D genes are given only for firm matches. Clone size, where shown, is once, few, many, or a class for clones that have expanded.

D: TRBD1
J: TRBJ1-4
size: -
V: TRBV11-2
DNA: TGTGCCAGCAGCTTAGTGGGGACAGGGAGTGAAAAACTGTTTTTT
CDR3: CASSLVGTGSEKLFF

D: -
J: TRBJ1-2
size: -
V: TRBV15
DNA: TGTGCCACCAGCAGAGAGTCTCTTAACTATGGCTACACCTTC
CDR3: CATSRESLNYGYTF

D: TRBD2
J: TRBJ2-2
size: -
V: TRBV10-3
DNA: TGTGCCATCAGAGCGGGAGGGCCTATCGGGGAGCTGTTTTTT
CDR3: CAIRAGGPIGELFF

D: -
J: TRBJ1-6
size: -
V: TRBV5-1
DNA: TGCGCCAGCAGCACCGGGGATAATTCACCCCTCCACTTT
CDR3: CASSTGDNSPLHF

D: -
J: TRBJ1-2
size: once
V: TRBV7-9
DNA: TGTGCCAGCAGCTTAGCTACCGGGCAGCTCTATGGCTACACCTTC
CDR3: CASSLATGQLYGYTF

D: TRBD2
J: TRBJ2-3
size: once
V: TRBV12-3/TRBV12-4
DNA: TGTGCCAGCAGTTTAGCGGGGGGGGATACGCAGTATTTT
CDR3: CASSLAGGDTQYF

D: TRBD1
J: TRBJ1-1
size: -
V: TRBV7-9
DNA: TGTGCCAGCAGCCCGGGGACAGTACCCACTGAAGCTTTCTTT
CDR3: CASSPGTVPTEAFF

D: TRBD1
J: TRBJ2-7
size: once
V: TRBV30
DNA: TGTGCCTGGAGTACTAAGGACAGGGGCTACTACGAGCAGTACTTC
CDR3: CAWSTKDRGYYEQYF

D: TRBD1
J: TRBJ1-1
size: -
V: TRBV27
DNA: TGTGCCAGCAGTTCCGAAAGGGACAGGGGGCTGGGGGCGGCTTTCTTT
CDR3: CASSSERDRGLGAAFF

D: -
J: TRBJ1-1
size: -
V: TRBV2
DNA: TGTGCCAGCAGTGGGCAGGAGAACACTGAAGCTTTCTTT
CDR3: CASSGQENTEAFF

D: TRBD1
J: TRBJ2-1
size: -
V: TRBV19
DNA: TGTGCCAGTAGGCCGGGACAGGGTTACAATGAGCAGTTCTTC
CDR3: CASRPGQGYNEQFF

D: -
J: TRBJ1-1
size: -
V: TRBV9
DNA: TGTGCCAGCAGCGTAGAACCGGGGGCGGTTGAAGCTTTCTTT
CDR3: CASSVEPGAVEAFF

D: TRBD1
J: TRBJ1-2
size: once
V: TRBV2
DNA: TGTGCCAGTGAACAGGGGGCAGGCTATGGCTACACCTTC
CDR3: CASEQGAGYGYTF

D: -
J: TRBJ2-1
size: -
V: TRBV15
DNA: TGTGCCACCAGCAGCAATAGTGGGACTCCGCAGTTCTTC
CDR3: CATSSNSGTPQFF

D: -
J: TRBJ1-1
size: -
V: TRBV10-1
DNA: TGCGCCAGCAGTGAGAGTGGCCGGGGAGTTGAAGCTTTCTTT
CDR3: CASSESGRGVEAFF

D: -
J: TRBJ2-3
size: once
V: TRBV7-2
DNA: TGTGCCAGCAGCTTAACTCGAGATACGCAGTATTTT
CDR3: CASSLTRDTQYF

D: -
J: TRBJ2-1
size: once
V: TRBV18
DNA: TGTGCCAGCTCACCAAGGGGGGATGAGCAGTTCTTC
CDR3: CASSPRGDEQFF

D: TRBD1
J: TRBJ1-4
size: few
V: TRBV15
DNA: TGTGCCACCAGCAGAGATCGGGGACAGGGTGATGAAAAACTGTTTTTT
CDR3: CATSRDRGQGDEKLFF

D: -
J: TRBJ1-4
size: once
V: TRBV19
DNA: TGTGCCAGTAGTATAGAGGGGGCCGGTGAAAAACTGTTTTTT
CDR3: CASSIEGAGEKLFF

D: TRBD1
J: TRBJ1-2
size: -
V: TRBV10-3
DNA: TGTGCCATCAGTGAGTCGACAGGGGTGTTCGATGGCTACACCTTC
CDR3: CAISESTGVFDGYTF

D: -
J: TRBJ2-1
size: -
V: TRBV28
DNA: TGTGCCAGCAGGAGGGACACGGGTGAGCAGTTCTTC
CDR3: CASRRDTGEQFF

D: -
J: TRBJ1-1
size: -
V: TRBV30
DNA: TGTGCCTGGAGGAGATTGAACACTGAAGCTTTCTTT
CDR3: CAWRRLNTEAFF

D: -
J: TRBJ1-2
size: -
V: TRBV6-6
DNA: TGTGCCAGCACCAAGGAGAACTATGGCTACACCTTC
CDR3: CASTKENYGYTF

D: -
J: TRBJ1-1
size: -
V: TRBV6-6
DNA: TGTGCCAGCAGTGTGGGGGGGATTGAAGCTTTCTTT
CDR3: CASSVGGIEAFF

D: -
J: TRBJ2-5
size: -
V: TRBV5-8
DNA: TGTGCCAGCAGCTTTCAGATACAAGAGACCCAGTACTTC
CDR3: CASSFQIQETQYF

D: TRBD1
J: TRBJ2-4
size: -
V: TRBV7-9
DNA: TGTGCCAGCAGCTTGGACAGGGAGAAAAACATTCAGTACTTC
CDR3: CASSLDREKNIQYF

D: -
J: TRBJ2-7
size: -
V: TRBV11-2
DNA: TGTGCCAGCAGCTTAGGTGGGCTTCGTGGGCCTAGAGACTACGAGCAGTACTTC
CDR3: CASSLGGLRGPRDYEQYF